The TCR beta chain described here comes from a study of T cell clonotyping in hematopoietic cell transplantation. The CDR3 spans 13 residues. Trimming removed 5 bases from V and 6 bases from J, with 13 bases in between. Germline-derived CDR1 and CDR2 are SNHLY and FYNNEI. The assay was immunoSEQ multiplex PCR, and TCRdb's table has in-frame clones only and misses some. This table holds about 29,000 clones, approximately 90% found once. This sequence originates from a female patient aged 45 to 65 who had an allogeneic stem cell transplant from a related donor, so the T cells may come from the graft donor. Some clones in this sample may be carry-over from other donors' samples. This sequence joins TRBV2 and TRBJ1-1; D is undetermined. The material sequenced was PBMCs, taken 100 days after allogeneic stem cell transplant. The CDR3 nucleotides are TGTGCCAGCAGTAGGTCGGGTGGGTCTGAAGCTTTCTTT. Translation gives CASSRSGGSEAFF.